This T cell receptor (beta chain) was obtained from a study of T cell responses to AZD1222 COVID-19 vaccine. The study's findings and limits: Spike as a whole was targeted by vaccine-associated CD4 TCRs, dominant at 160-218 and 743-854. Per reports, nearly half of all spike-specific TCRs target regions that are unmutated in variants.

Germline V gene data show CDR1 as MGHRA and CDR2 as YSYEKL. The CDR3 is 15 amino acids. V dropped 3 bases and J dropped 8 bases, with 16 bases sitting between them. The protocol was immunoSEQ multiplex PCR, while the TCRdb copy is restricted to in-frame clones and leaves out a portion. In all, the sample yields about 140,000 clones. On this clone itself: Its antigen is not identified.

The sample consisted of peripheral blood. This clonotype originated in an adult in good health. This chain joins TRBV4-1 and TRBJ2-2; maybe TRBD2 (5 bases). The CDR3 protein is CASSQGAPRDGELFF. CDR3 bases: TGCGCCAGCAGCCAGGGAGCCCCCCGGGATGGGGAGCTGTTTTTT.